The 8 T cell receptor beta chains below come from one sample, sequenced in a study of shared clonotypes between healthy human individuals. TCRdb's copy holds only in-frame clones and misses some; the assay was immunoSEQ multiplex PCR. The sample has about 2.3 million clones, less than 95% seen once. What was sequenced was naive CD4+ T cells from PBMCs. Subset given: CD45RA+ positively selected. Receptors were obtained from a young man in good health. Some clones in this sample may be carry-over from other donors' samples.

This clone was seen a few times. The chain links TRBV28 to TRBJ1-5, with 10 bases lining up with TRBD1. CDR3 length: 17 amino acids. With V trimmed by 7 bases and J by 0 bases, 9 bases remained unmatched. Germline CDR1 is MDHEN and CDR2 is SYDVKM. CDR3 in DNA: TGTGCCAGCACACCCAAGACAGGGGGCTATAGCAATCAGCCCCAGCATTTT. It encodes CASTPKTGGYSNQPQHF.

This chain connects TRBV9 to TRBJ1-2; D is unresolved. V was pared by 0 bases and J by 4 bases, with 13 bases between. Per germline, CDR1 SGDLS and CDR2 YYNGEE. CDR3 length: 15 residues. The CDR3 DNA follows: TGTGCCAGCAGCGTAGAGTCTCCCAGAGGCTATGGCTACACCTTC. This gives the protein CASSVESPRGYGYTF. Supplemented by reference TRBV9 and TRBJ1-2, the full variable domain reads DSGVTQTPKHLITATGQRVTLRCSPRSGDLSVYWYQQSLDQGLQFLIQYYNGEERAKGNILERFSAQQFPDLHSELNLSSLELGDSALYFCASSVESPRGYGYTFGSGTRLTVV.

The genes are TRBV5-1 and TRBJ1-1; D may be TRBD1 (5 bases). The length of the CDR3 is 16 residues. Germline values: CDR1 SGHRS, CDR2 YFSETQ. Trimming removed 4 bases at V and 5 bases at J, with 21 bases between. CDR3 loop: CASSPGLPLGWTEAFF. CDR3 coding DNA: TGCGCCAGCAGCCCGGGACTCCCCCTAGGATGGACTGAAGCTTTCTTT.

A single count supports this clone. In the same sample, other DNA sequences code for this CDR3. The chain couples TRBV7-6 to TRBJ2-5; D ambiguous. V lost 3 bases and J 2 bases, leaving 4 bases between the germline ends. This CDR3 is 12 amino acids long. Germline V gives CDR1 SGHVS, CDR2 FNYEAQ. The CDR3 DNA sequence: TGTGCCAGCAGCTTGCCGCAAGAGACCCAGTACTTC. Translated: CASSLPQETQYF. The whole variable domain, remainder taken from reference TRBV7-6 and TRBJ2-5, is GAGVSQSPRYKVTKRGQDVALRCDPISGHVSLYWYRQALGQGPEFLTYFNYEAQQDKSGLPNDRFSAERPEGSISTLTIQRTEQRDSAMYRCASSLPQETQYFGPGTRLLVL.

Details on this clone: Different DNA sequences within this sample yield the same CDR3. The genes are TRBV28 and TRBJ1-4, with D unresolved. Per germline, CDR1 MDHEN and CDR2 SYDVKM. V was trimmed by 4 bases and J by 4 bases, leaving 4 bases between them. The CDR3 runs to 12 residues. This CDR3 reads CASSSGNEKLFF. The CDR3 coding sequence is TGTGCCAGCAGTTCGGGTAATGAAAAACTGTTTTTT.

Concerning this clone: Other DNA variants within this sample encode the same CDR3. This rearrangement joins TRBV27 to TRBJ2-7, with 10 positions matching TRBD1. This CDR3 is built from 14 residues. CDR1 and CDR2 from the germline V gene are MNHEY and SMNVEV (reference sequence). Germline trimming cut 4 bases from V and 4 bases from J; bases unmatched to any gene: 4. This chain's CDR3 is CASSSDRGSYEQYF. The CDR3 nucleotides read TGTGCCAGCAGTTCGGACAGGGGGAGTTACGAGCAGTACTTC.

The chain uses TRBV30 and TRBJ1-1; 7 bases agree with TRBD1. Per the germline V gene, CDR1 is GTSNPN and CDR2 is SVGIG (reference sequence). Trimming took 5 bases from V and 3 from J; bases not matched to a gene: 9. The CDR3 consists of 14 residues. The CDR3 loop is CAWPLWQGDTEAFF. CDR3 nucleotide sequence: TGTGCCTGGCCCTTGTGGCAGGGGGACACTGAAGCTTTCTTT.

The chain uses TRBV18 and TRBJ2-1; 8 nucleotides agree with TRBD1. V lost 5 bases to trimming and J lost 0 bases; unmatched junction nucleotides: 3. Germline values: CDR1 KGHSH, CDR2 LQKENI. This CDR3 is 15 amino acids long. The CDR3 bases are TGTGCCAGCTCAACAGGGGGAGGCTCCTACAATGAGCAGTTCTTC. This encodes CASSTGGGSYNEQFF.